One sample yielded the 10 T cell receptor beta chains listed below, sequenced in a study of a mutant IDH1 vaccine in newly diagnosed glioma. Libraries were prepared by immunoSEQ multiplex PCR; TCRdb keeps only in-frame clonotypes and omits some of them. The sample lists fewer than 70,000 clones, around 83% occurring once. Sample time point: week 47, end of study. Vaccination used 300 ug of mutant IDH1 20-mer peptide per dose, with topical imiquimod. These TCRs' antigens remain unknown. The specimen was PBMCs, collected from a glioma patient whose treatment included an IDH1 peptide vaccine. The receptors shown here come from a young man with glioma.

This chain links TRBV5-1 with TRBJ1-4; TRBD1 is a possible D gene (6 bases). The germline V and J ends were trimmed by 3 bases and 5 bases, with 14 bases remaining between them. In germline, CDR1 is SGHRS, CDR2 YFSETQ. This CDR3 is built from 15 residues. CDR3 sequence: CASSSTGHPNEKLFF. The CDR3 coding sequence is TGCGCCAGCAGCTCGACGGGACACCCAAATGAAAAACTGTTTTTT.

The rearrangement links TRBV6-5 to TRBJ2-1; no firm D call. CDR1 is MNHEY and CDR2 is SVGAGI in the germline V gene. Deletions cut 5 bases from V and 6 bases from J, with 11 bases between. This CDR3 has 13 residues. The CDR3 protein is CASSVGQTNEQFF. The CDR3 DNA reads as TGTGCCAGCAGTGTGGGCCAGACCAATGAGCAGTTCTTC.

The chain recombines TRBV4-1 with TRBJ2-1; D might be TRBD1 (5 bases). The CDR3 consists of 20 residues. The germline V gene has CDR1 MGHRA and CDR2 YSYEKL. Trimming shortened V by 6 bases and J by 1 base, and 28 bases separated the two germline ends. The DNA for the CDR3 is TGCGCCAGCAGGCAAAGTCCATCCCCCCGGACATATTCGTCCTACAATGAGCAGTTCTTC. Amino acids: CASRQSPSPRTYSSYNEQFF.

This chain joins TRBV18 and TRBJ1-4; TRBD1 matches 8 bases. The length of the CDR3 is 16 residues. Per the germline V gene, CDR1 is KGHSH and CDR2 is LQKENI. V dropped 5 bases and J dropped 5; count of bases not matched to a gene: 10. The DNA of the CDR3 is TGTGCCAGCTCAGGGACAGGCACCCGGGGAAATGAAAAACTGTTTTTT. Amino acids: CASSGTGTRGNEKLFF.

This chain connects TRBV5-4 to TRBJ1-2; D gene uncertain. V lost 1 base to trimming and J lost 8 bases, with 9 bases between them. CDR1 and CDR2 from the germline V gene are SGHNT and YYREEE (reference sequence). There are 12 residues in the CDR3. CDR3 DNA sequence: TGTGCCAGCAGCTTGCTTGCTTGGGGCTACACCTTC. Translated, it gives CASSLLAWGYTF.

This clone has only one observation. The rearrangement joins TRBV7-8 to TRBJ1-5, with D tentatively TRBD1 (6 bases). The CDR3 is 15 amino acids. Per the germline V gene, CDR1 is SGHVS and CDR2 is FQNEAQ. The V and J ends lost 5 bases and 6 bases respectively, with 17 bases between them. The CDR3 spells CASSPGRGAFQPQHF. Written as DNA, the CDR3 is TGTGCCAGCAGCCCGGGGAGGGGGGCCTTTCAGCCCCAGCATTTT. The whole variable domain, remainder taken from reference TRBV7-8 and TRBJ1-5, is GAGVSQSPRYKVAKRGQDVALRCDPISGHVSLFWYQQALGQGPEFLTYFQNEAQLDKSGLPSDRFFAERPEGSVSTLKIQRTQQEDSAVYLCASSPGRGAFQPQHFGDGTRLSIL.

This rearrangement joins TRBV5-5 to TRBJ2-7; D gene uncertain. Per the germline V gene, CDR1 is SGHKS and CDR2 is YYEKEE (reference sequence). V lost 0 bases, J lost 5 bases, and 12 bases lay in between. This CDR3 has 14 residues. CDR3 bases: TGTGCCAGCAGCTTGGGTTTCACGAAGAACGAGCAGTACTTC. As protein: CASSLGFTKNEQYF. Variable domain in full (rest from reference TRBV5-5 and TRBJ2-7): DAGVTQSPTHLIKTRGQQVTLRCSPISGHKSVSWYQQVLGQGPQFIFQYYEKEERGRGNFPDRFSARQFPNYSSELNVNALLLGDSALYLCASSLGFTKNEQYFGPGTRLTVT.

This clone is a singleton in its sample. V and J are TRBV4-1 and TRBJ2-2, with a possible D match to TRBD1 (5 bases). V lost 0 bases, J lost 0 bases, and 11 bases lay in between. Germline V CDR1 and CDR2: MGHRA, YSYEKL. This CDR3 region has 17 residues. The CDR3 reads CASSQDHDSANTGELFF. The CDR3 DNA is TGCGCCAGCAGCCAAGATCACGACAGCGCGAACACCGGGGAGCTGTTTTTT.

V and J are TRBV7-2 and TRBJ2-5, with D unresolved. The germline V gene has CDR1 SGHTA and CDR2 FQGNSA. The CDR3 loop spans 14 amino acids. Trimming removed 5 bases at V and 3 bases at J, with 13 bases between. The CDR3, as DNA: TGTGCCAGCAGCCCAGATCGGGTAGAAGAGACCCAGTACTTC. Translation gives CASSPDRVEETQYF. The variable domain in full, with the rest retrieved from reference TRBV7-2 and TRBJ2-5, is GAGVSQSPSNKVTEKGKDVELRCDPISGHTALYWYRQSLGQGLEFLIYFQGNSAPDKSGLPSDRFSAERTGGSVSTLTIQRTQQEDSAVYLCASSPDRVEETQYFGPGTRLLVL.

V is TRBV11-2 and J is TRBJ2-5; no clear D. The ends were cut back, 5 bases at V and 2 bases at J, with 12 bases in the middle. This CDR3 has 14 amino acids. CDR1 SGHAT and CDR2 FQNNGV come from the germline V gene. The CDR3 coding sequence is TGTGCCAGCAGCCAAACGGCCGGTCAAGAGACCCAGTACTTC. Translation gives CASSQTAGQETQYF.